Each of the 8 T cell receptor beta chains below was sequenced from the same sample in a study of blood T cell repertoires in COVID-19. Using immunoSEQ multiplex PCR, the repertoire was profiled, and TCRdb retains in-frame clones only, with some absent. The table lists under 200,000 clones, about 86% of them singletons. The specimen sequenced was peripheral blood. Receptors originate from an older man with active or convalescent COVID-19.

This rearrangement joins TRBV6-5 to TRBJ2-7; possibly TRBD2 for D (5 bases). V dropped 5 bases and J dropped 3 bases, with 14 bases sitting between them. This CDR3 is built from 14 residues. CDR1 is MNHEY and CDR2 is SVGAGI in the germline V gene. In DNA, the CDR3 is TGTGCCAGCAGTCGACTTACCGGGAACTACGAGCAGTACTTC. As protein: CASSRLTGNYEQYF.

The chain carries TRBV24-1 and TRBJ2-1; no definite D call. The CDR3 has 15 residues. Between the trimmed V and J ends, which lost 2 bases and 1 base, there was a span of 8 bases. From germline, CDR1 is KGHDR and CDR2 SFDVKD. The CDR3: CATSDSVFSYNEQFF. The CDR3 bases are TGTGCCACCAGTGATTCGGTCTTTTCCTACAATGAGCAGTTCTTC.

The rearrangement links TRBV15 to TRBJ2-4; D not resolved. The CDR3 contains 13 residues. Trimming took 0 bases from V and 9 from J, leaving 9 bases between them. The V gene's germline CDR1 is LNHNV and CDR2 YYDKDF (reference sequence). CDR3 amino acids: CATSRDEDGIQYF. The CDR3 region has the DNA TGTGCCACCAGCAGAGATGAGGATGGCATTCAGTACTTC. Complete variable domain (other parts from reference TRBV15 and TRBJ2-4): DAMVIQNPRYQVTQFGKPVTLSCSQTLNHNVMYWYQQKSSQAPKLLFHYYDKDFNNEADTPDNFQSRRPNTSFCFLDIRSPGLGDTAMYLCATSRDEDGIQYFGAGTRLSVL.

This rearrangement joins TRBV19 to TRBJ2-3; D gene uncertain. The CDR3 loop spans 17 amino acids. The V gene lost 5 bases and the J gene lost 0 bases, with 18 bases spanning the gap. The germline V gene has CDR1 LNHDA and CDR2 SQIVND (reference sequence). CDR3 bases: TGTGCCAGTAGTCCTCGTCGCGAGAGAACTAGCACAGATACGCAGTATTTT. Protein: CASSPRRERTSTDTQYF.

The table lists this clone with a few counts. The chain is built from TRBV18 and TRBJ2-7, with a weak D call TRBD2 (5 bases). Trimming shortened V by 1 base and J by 7 bases, and 20 bases separated the two germline ends. This CDR3 spans 16 amino acids. CDR1 is KGHSH and CDR2 is LQKENI in the germline V gene. In nucleotides, the CDR3 is TGTGCCAGCTCACCACGTCTCACCAACCCCGAGGGAGAGCAGTACTTC. Its translation is CASSPRLTNPEGEQYF.

The V call is TRBV7-9, the J call TRBJ2-1, with 9 positions matching TRBD2. The V gene's germline CDR1 is SEHNR and CDR2 FQNEAQ (reference sequence). Trimming removed 0 bases from V and 10 bases from J; junction bases left unmatched: 7. The CDR3 sequence is 15 residues long. The CDR3 spells CASSLAREGRGEQFF. In DNA, the CDR3 is TGTGCCAGCAGCTTAGCGCGGGAGGGCCGAGGCGAGCAGTTCTTC.

The table lists this clone with a few counts. This chain joins TRBV6-2 or TRBV6-3 and TRBJ1-4; 7 nucleotides match TRBD1. Germline trimming cut 5 bases from V and 6 bases from J; bases unmatched to any gene: 6. The CDR3 loop spans 14 amino acids. Germline loops: CDR1 MNHEY, CDR2 SVGEGT. The CDR3 here is CASSLRDSDEKLFF. In nucleotides, the CDR3 is TGTGCCAGCAGTCTCCGGGACAGCGATGAAAAACTGTTTTTT.

J is TRBJ1-6 and V is TRBV28; 7 bases match TRBD1. CDR1 is MDHEN and CDR2 is SYDVKM in the germline V gene. The CDR3 has 13 residues. V trimming: 5 bases; J trimming: 13 bases; junction bases outside the gene matches: 8. The CDR3 region is CASSIRQGRPLHF. The CDR3 DNA is TGTGCCAGCAGTATACGACAGGGCCGTCCCCTCCACTTT.